This T cell receptor beta chain comes out of a study of blood T cell repertoires in COVID-19. Whole-study context: Acute and convalescent COVID-19 samples came from the United States, Italy and Spain.

Produced via immunoSEQ multiplex PCR; TCRdb's table is partial and in-frame only. The data hold 15,000 to 20,000 clones, with about 91% observed a single time. Sequenced sample: peripheral blood. This clonotype was obtained from a human donor in a cohort sampled during active COVID-19.

CDR3 region: CASSPYSGVSSYNEQFF. The CDR3 DNA reads TGTGCCAGCTCACCTTATAGCGGGGTCAGCTCCTACAATGAGCAGTTCTTC. The V call is TRBV18, the J call TRBJ2-1, with TRBD2 matching over 8 bases. Germline CDR1 and CDR2: KGHSH and LQKENI. The J segment lost 0 bases and the V segment lost 3 bases, leaving 7 bases of the junction unmatched. This CDR3 region has 17 residues.